One and the same sample provided the 30 T cell receptor beta chains below, sequenced in a study of blood T cell repertoires in COVID-19. Assay used: immunoSEQ multiplex PCR; TCRdb lists only in-frame clones, some missing. The data contain about 150,000 clones, 75% to 85% of them singletons. Material: peripheral blood. These receptors were taken from a woman aged 50 to 60 with acute or convalescent COVID-19.

The chain uses TRBV5-1 and TRBJ1-4, with D perhaps TRBD1 (6 bases). V dropped 3 bases and J dropped 2 bases, with 17 bases sitting between them. Germline V CDR1 and CDR2: SGHRS, YFSETQ. CDR3 length: 17 amino acids. As DNA, the CDR3 is TGCGCCAGCAGCTACTACACTATGGGGGCTACTAATGAAAAACTGTTTTTT. The encoded protein is CASSYYTMGATNEKLFF.

V and J are TRBV6-5 and TRBJ1-6, with 8 bases lining up with TRBD1. The CDR3 has 15 residues. Germline assignment: CDR1 MNHEY and CDR2 SVGAGI. V was pared by 5 bases and J by 10 bases, with 10 bases of the junction left unmatched. The DNA for the CDR3 is TGTGCCAGCAGTCCGAAAACAGGGGGGGCATCACCCCTCCACTTT. Residues: CASSPKTGGASPLHF.

The chain joins TRBV6-1 to TRBJ1-1, with a weak D call TRBD1 (6 bases). V was trimmed by 6 bases and J by 0 bases, leaving 14 bases between them. From germline, CDR1 is MNHNS and CDR2 SASEGT. There are 15 residues in the CDR3. CDR3: CASSSSAGVNTEAFF. CDR3 bases: TGTGCCAGCAGCTCCTCAGCAGGGGTGAACACTGAAGCTTTCTTT.

V is TRBV5-4 and J is TRBJ2-6; TRBD1 agrees at 9 bases. Germline CDR1 SGHNT, CDR2 YYREEE (reference sequence). This CDR3 spans 16 amino acids. V lost 6 bases, J lost 2 bases, and 6 bases stayed unmatched. CDR3 DNA sequence: TGTGCCAGCACCGGACAGGGGTTCGCTGGGGCCAACGTCCTGACTTTC. It is translated as CASTGQGFAGANVLTF.

The chain recombines TRBV5-1 with TRBJ2-7, with TRBD1 matching 8 bases. The ends lost 0 bases at V and 3 bases at J; junction bases unmatched: 5. In germline, CDR1 is SGHRS, CDR2 YFSETQ. The CDR3 has 15 residues. The CDR3 DNA is TGCGCCAGCAGCTTGGGGGACAGGCCCTACTACGAGCAGTACTTC. Residues: CASSLGDRPYYEQYF.

J is TRBJ2-7 and V is TRBV5-6, with 8 positions matching TRBD1. With 0 bases clipped from V and 2 bases from J, the junction kept 1 base outside the gene matches. Germline values: CDR1 SGHDT, CDR2 YYEEEE. The CDR3 consists of 14 residues. Written as DNA, the CDR3 is TGTGCCAGCAGCTTGGTGGACAGGGCCTACGAGCAGTACTTC. Translated: CASSLVDRAYEQYF.

This clone has just one count. The chain employs TRBV7-9 and TRBJ1-3; 8 bases align to TRBD1. This CDR3 region has 19 residues. From germline, CDR1 is SEHNR and CDR2 FQNEAQ (reference sequence). The V segment lost 5 bases and the J segment 3 bases; nucleotides outside the gene matches: 18. The CDR3 DNA reads TGTGCCAGCAGCCCACTACCCGGACAGGGAATAGTGGGTGGAAACACCATATATTTT. This translates into CASSPLPGQGIVGGNTIYF.

The rearrangement uses TRBV11-3 and TRBJ2-7, with D perhaps TRBD1 (5 bases). Per the germline V gene, CDR1 is SGHNT and CDR2 is YENEEA. This CDR3 spans 16 amino acids. V was trimmed by 2 bases and J by 6 bases, leaving 20 bases between them. CDR3 loop: CASSLNLNAGSGEQYF. The CDR3 nucleotides are TGTGCCAGCAGCTTAAACTTGAATGCAGGGTCCGGCGAGCAGTACTTC. The whole variable domain, filled in from reference TRBV11-3 and TRBJ2-7, reads EAGVVQSPRYKIIEKKQPVAFWCNPISGHNTLYWYLQNLGQGPELLIRYENEEAVDDSQLPKDRFSAERLKGVDSTLKIQPAELGDSAVYLCASSLNLNAGSGEQYFGPGTRLTVT.

This clone was seen only a few times. The gene calls are TRBV28 and TRBJ1-2; 10 nucleotides align to TRBD1. This CDR3 spans 15 amino acids. Germline V gene sequence: CDR1 MDHEN, CDR2 SYDVKM. The trim removed 2 bases at V and 8 bases at J, leaving 8 bases unmatched. DNA of the CDR3: TGTGCCAGCAGTTTACGGACAGGGGGTAATAGGGGCTACACCTTC. Its translation: CASSLRTGGNRGYTF.

The rearrangement links TRBV21-1 to TRBJ2-1; the listed D gene, TRBD1, was not tested against the DNA. TRBV21-1 is a pseudogene. The CDR3 is 15 amino acids. CDR3 in DNA: TGTGCCAGCAGCAAAGCAGGGGCGCCCTACAATGAGCAGTTCTTC. Translated: CASSKAGAPYNEQFF.

J is TRBJ1-4 and V is TRBV7-2; D gene unclear. The CDR3 is made up of 13 amino acids. Germline-derived CDR1 and CDR2 are SGHTA and FQGNSA. V lost 1 base, J lost 8 bases, and 8 bases lay in between. The CDR3 here is CASSLVVREKLFF. CDR3 DNA: TGTGCCAGCAGCTTAGTGGTTAGAGAAAAACTGTTTTTT.

This clone showed up just a few times. The chain employs TRBV7-2 and TRBJ2-2, with D perhaps TRBD1 (7 bases). V was trimmed by 5 bases and J by 8 bases, leaving 18 bases between them. From germline, CDR1 is SGHTA and CDR2 FQGNSA. The length of the CDR3 is 15 residues. The CDR3 DNA is TGTGCCAGCAGCCACGGGAGAGGGGGCTCGGGGGAGCTGTTTTTT. Protein: CASSHGRGGSGELFF.

The CDR3 DNA sequence: TGTGCCAGCAGCGCCTTCGGGACAGGGCAAGAAAAACTGTTTTTT. This encodes CASSAFGTGQEKLFF. This chain links TRBV9 with TRBJ1-4; 9 bases agree with TRBD1. Trimming took 3 bases from V and 8 from J; bases not matched to a gene: 8. Germline assignment: CDR1 SGDLS and CDR2 YYNGEE. The CDR3 contains 15 residues.

The chain couples TRBV28 to TRBJ2-5, with TRBD1 matching over 9 bases. The CDR3 length is 17 residues. V lost 5 bases and J lost 2; bases outside the gene matches: 12. Germline lookup yields CDR1 MDHEN and CDR2 SYDVKM. The CDR3 region has the DNA TGTGCCAGCAGTACTTCCCCCGGGACAGGGACTCAAGAGACCCAGTACTTC. Protein: CASSTSPGTGTQETQYF.

The chain employs TRBV9 and TRBJ1-6; weak D call: TRBD1 (6 bases). There are 15 residues in the CDR3. V lost 1 base and J lost 10, with 15 bases in between. Germline CDR1 is SGDLS and CDR2 is YYNGEE. The CDR3 DNA is TGTGCCAGCAGCGTACAGGGGAGAAGCGGCTCACCCCTCCACTTT. It specifies CASSVQGRSGSPLHF.

The chain joins TRBV7-2 to TRBJ2-6, with TRBD2 as a possible D gene (6 bases). CDR1 and CDR2 (germline): SGHTA, FQGNSA. Trimming removed 4 bases from V and 2 bases from J, with 12 bases in between. The CDR3 length is 16 residues. The CDR3 loop reads CASSSSWGAGANVLTF. The CDR3 nucleotides read TGTGCCAGCAGCTCCTCTTGGGGGGCTGGGGCCAACGTCCTGACTTTC.

The V and J genes are TRBV18 and TRBJ2-1; maybe TRBD2 (7 bases). The V and J ends lost 5 bases and 6 bases respectively, with 14 bases between them. The CDR3 spans 14 residues. Germline V lookup: CDR1 KGHSH, CDR2 LQKENI. CDR3 in amino acids: CASSSGGGLNEQFF. The CDR3 coding sequence is TGTGCCAGCTCAAGTGGCGGGGGCCTCAATGAGCAGTTCTTC.

This chain connects TRBV6-5 to TRBJ1-1; perhaps TRBD1 as D (6 bases). CDR3 length: 13 residues. V shed 7 bases and J shed 5 bases, with 14 bases lying between them. Germline V gene lookup returns CDR1 MNHEY and CDR2 SVGAGI. The CDR3 DNA sequence: TGTGCCAGCACCCTCAGGGGAAGGACTGAAGCTTTCTTT. Translating gives CASTLRGRTEAFF.

V and J are TRBV4-2 and TRBJ1-3, with D tentatively TRBD1 (5 bases). Looked up from germline, CDR1 is LGHNA and CDR2 is YNFKEQ. The CDR3 consists of 18 residues. Trimming removed 1 base at V and 0 bases at J, with 16 bases between. For the CDR3, the DNA is TGTGCCAGCAGCCAAGTCGGGGGGGTTTTTACCTCTGGAAACACCATATATTTT. Amino acids: CASSQVGGVFTSGNTIYF.

This chain joins TRBV3-1 (or the pseudogene TRBV3-2) and TRBJ1-3; D gene uncertain. The CDR3 runs to 15 residues. The V end was cut by 4 bases, the J end by 1 base, with 11 bases between. CDR1 LGHDT and CDR2 YNNKEL come from the germline V gene (reference sequence). CDR3 coding DNA: TGTGCCAGCAGCCGATTACAGAGTTCTGGAAACACCATATATTTT. Residues: CASSRLQSSGNTIYF.

This sequence joins TRBV5-1 and TRBJ1-2, with TRBD1 matching over 9 bases. Germline CDR1 and CDR2: SGHRS and YFSETQ. The CDR3 has 12 residues. Trimming cost V 7 bases and J 2 bases; bases outside gene matches: 0. The CDR3 spells CASGQGNYGYTF. As DNA, the CDR3 is TGCGCCAGCGGACAGGGGAACTATGGCTACACCTTC. Full variable domain (rest looked up from reference TRBV5-1 and TRBJ1-2): KAGVTQTPRYLIKTRGQQVTLSCSPISGHRSVSWYQQTPGQGLQFLFEYFSETQRNKGNFPGRFSGRQFSNSRSEMNVSTLELGDSALYLCASGQGNYGYTFGSGTRLTVV.

This clone appeared a few times. The V call is TRBV27, the J call TRBJ2-2; maybe TRBD1 (5 bases). Per the germline V gene, CDR1 is MNHEY and CDR2 is SMNVEV (reference sequence). The germline V and J ends were trimmed by 3 bases and 6 bases, with 20 bases remaining between them. There are 17 residues in the CDR3. DNA of the CDR3: TGTGCCAGCAGTTTTTCCTATATACCTCAGGGTTCCGGGGAGCTGTTTTTT. Translation: CASSFSYIPQGSGELFF.

V is TRBV29-1 and J is TRBJ1-1; D gene uncertain. The V and J ends lost 6 bases and 7 bases respectively, with 12 bases between them. This CDR3 has 11 amino acids. Per germline, CDR1 SQVTM and CDR2 ANQGSEA. CDR3 protein: CSVDPGGEAFF. CDR3 in DNA: TGCAGCGTAGACCCCGGAGGTGAAGCTTTCTTT.

The rearrangement uses TRBV30 and TRBJ2-7, with D perhaps TRBD2 (6 bases). The germline V gene has CDR1 GTSNPN and CDR2 SVGIG (reference sequence). The CDR3 spans 13 residues. In DNA form, the CDR3 reads TGTGCTGGGACGGGGGTCGGGACCTACGAGCAGTACTTC. It yields the protein CAGTGVGTYEQYF.

The chain has TRBV19 and TRBJ1-5, with D tentatively TRBD1 (5 bases). The CDR3 runs to 15 residues. Trimming removed 1 base from V and 2 bases from J, with 9 bases in between. Per germline, CDR1 LNHDA and CDR2 SQIVND (reference sequence). This CDR3 reads CASSIVGGGNQPQHF. The CDR3, as DNA: TGTGCCAGTAGTATAGTCGGGGGTGGCAATCAGCCCCAGCATTTT.

The rearrangement uses TRBV9 and TRBJ2-7, with D unresolved. The CDR3 contains 12 residues. Per the germline V gene, CDR1 is SGDLS and CDR2 is YYNGEE. Deletions cut 4 bases from V and 3 bases from J, with 8 bases between. The CDR3 sequence: CASSPSGYEQYF. The CDR3, as DNA: TGTGCCAGCAGCCCGTCAGGCTACGAGCAGTACTTC.

The J gene is TRBJ1-6, the V gene TRBV28, with a weak D call TRBD1 (5 bases). CDR1 is MDHEN and CDR2 is SYDVKM in the germline V gene. CDR3 length: 14 residues. Trimming cost V 5 bases and J 7 bases, with 12 bases left between them. CDR3 bases: TGTGCCAGCAGTGGGGGGGGTAGCAATTCACCCCTCCACTTT. Its protein product is CASSGGGSNSPLHF.

This chain connects TRBV5-1 to TRBJ1-2, with D hard to call. This CDR3 is built from 16 residues. Trimming stripped 4 bases from V and 0 bases from J, with 16 bases between. Germline values: CDR1 SGHRS, CDR2 YFSETQ. The CDR3 coding sequence is TGCGCCAGCAGCCGGGAGTACAGTGATACTAACTATGGCTACACCTTC. Amino acid sequence: CASSREYSDTNYGYTF.

V is TRBV28 and J is TRBJ2-2, with 8 bases aligning to TRBD1. The ends lost 8 bases at V and 1 base at J; junction bases unmatched: 6. Germline V gene lookup returns CDR1 MDHEN and CDR2 SYDVKM. The CDR3 consists of 15 residues. CDR3 DNA sequence: TGTGCCAGCGGCATCGGGACAGGGAACACCGGGGAGCTGTTTTTT. This gives the protein CASGIGTGNTGELFF.

The chain joins TRBV9 to TRBJ2-1; 10 positions agree with TRBD2. The CDR3 runs 15 residues. The V segment lost 1 base and the J segment 5 bases; nucleotides outside the gene matches: 3. Germline CDR1 reads SGDLS; CDR2 reads YYNGEE. The CDR3 region has the DNA TGTGCCAGCAGCGTACGGCTAGCGGGGGACAATGAGCAGTTCTTC. This gives the protein CASSVRLAGDNEQFF.